The 6 T cell receptor beta chains below come from one sample, sequenced in a study of cytomegalovirus exposure and HLA in healthy donors. Amplification used 60 Vbeta primers and 13 Jbeta primers. The repertoire was sequenced with immunoSEQ multiplex PCR; TCRdb's copy has only in-frame clones and lacks some. Among 150,000 to 200,000 clones listed, about 80% were seen once. The material sequenced was PBMCs. Receptor source: a woman in her 40s in good health and CMV-seronegative.

CDR3 nucleotides: TGTGCCAGCAGCTTCTCAGCGGGAGTGGGTACCGGGGAGCTGTTTTTT. Translating it yields CASSFSAGVGTGELFF. V is TRBV7-9 and J is TRBJ2-2, with 8 nucleotides matching TRBD2. CDR1 is SEHNR and CDR2 is FQNEAQ in the germline V gene (reference sequence). The V gene end was trimmed by 3 bases and the J gene end by 5 bases; junction bases not matched to a gene: 8. There are 16 residues in the CDR3.

In this sample, this clone turned up a few times. The CDR3 loop is CASKISGTDTQYF. The CDR3 DNA reads as TGTGCCAGCAAGATTAGCGGCACAGATACGCAGTATTTT. The chain employs TRBV2 and TRBJ2-3, with D possibly being TRBD2 (5 bases). The V end was cut by 7 bases, the J end by 1 base, with 9 bases between. This CDR3 spans 13 amino acids. Germline CDR1 is SNHLY and CDR2 is FYNNEI.

J is TRBJ1-2 and V is TRBV19, with D uncertain. CDR3 size: 14 residues. Trimming stripped 7 bases from V and 4 bases from J, with 16 bases between. Germline V CDR1 and CDR2: LNHDA, SQIVND (reference sequence). CDR3 region: CASTPGGSGYGYTF. CDR3 nucleotides: TGTGCCAGTACCCCGGGAGGATCGGGCTATGGCTACACCTTC. The full variable domain, with the rest looked up from reference TRBV19 and TRBJ1-2, is DGGITQSPKYLFRKEGQNVTLSCEQNLNHDAMYWYRQDPGQGLRLIYYSQIVNDFQKGDIAEGYSVSREKKESFPLTVTSAQKNPTAFYLCASTPGGSGYGYTFGSGTRLTVV.

This clone was recorded many times. This sequence joins TRBV2 and TRBJ2-2; 9 positions agree with TRBD2. Germline assignment: CDR1 SNHLY and CDR2 FYNNEI. Unmatched junction bases numbered 5, after V lost 5 bases and J lost 7 bases. The CDR3 spans 14 residues. In DNA form, the CDR3 reads TGTGCCAGCAGTAGGGGACTAGCCGGCGGGGAGCTGTTTTTT. Residues: CASSRGLAGGELFF.

This chain connects TRBV21-1 to TRBJ2-5; the table's D call, TRBD2, was not checked against the DNA. TRBV21-1 is a listed pseudogene. The CDR3 is made up of 12 amino acids. CDR3 coding DNA: TGTGCCAGCATGGGAGGGAAAGAGACCCAGTACTTC. Translated, it gives CASMGGKETQYF.

This chain uses TRBV5-6 with TRBJ2-1; the D gene is possibly TRBD2 (6 bases). There are 16 residues in the CDR3. The V gene lost 1 base and the J gene lost 2 bases, with 13 bases spanning the gap. Germline V gene data show CDR1 as SGHDT and CDR2 as YYEEEE. CDR3 nucleotide sequence: TGTGCCAGCAGCTTGAATCCGGCTAGCGCCTACAATGAGCAGTTCTTC. Its translation is CASSLNPASAYNEQFF.